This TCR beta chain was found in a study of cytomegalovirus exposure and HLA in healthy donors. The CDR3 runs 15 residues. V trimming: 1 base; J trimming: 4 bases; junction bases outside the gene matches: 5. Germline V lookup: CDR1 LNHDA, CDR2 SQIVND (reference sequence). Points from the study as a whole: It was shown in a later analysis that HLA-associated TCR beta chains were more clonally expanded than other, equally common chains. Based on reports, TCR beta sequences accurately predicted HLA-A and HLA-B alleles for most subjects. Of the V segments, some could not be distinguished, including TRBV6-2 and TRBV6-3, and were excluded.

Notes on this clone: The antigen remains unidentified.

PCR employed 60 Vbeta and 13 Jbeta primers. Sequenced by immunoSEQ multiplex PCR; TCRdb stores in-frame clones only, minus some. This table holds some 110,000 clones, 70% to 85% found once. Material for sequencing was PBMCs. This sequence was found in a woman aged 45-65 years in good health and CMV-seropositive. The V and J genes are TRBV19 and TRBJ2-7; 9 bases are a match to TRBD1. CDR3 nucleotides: TGTGCCAGTAGTATAGCCGGGACAGGGACTTACGAGCAGTACTTC. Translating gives CASSIAGTGTYEQYF.